Below, one TCR beta chain is given with its context. As defined, naive CD8 cells were CD45RO-negative and positively selected for CCR7, with terminally differentiated effector memory CD45RA+ cells excluded. Germline V CDR1 and CDR2: MDHEN, SYDVKM. The CDR3 has 13 residues. With 3 bases removed from V and 6 bases from J, the gap between germline ends came to 8 bases. Sequenced by immunoSEQ multiplex PCR; TCRdb stores in-frame clones only, minus some. The sample has some 630,000 clones, approximately 96% seen once. This entry comes from a study of shared clonotypes between healthy human individuals. The rearrangement joins TRBV28 to TRBJ2-2; D remains ambiguous. The source of this sequence is a woman in her 30s in good health. Sequencing used naive CD8+ T cells sorted from blood. The CDR3 is CASSFRAAGELFF. CDR3 DNA: TGTGCCAGCAGTTTCCGGGCGGCCGGGGAGCTGTTTTTT.